This TCR beta chain was found in a study of T-cell reconstitution after alpha-beta-depleted transplantation in children. There are 15 residues in the CDR3. The V end was cut by 4 bases, the J end by 5 bases, with 15 bases between. Germline V gives CDR1 MGHRA, CDR2 YSYEKL. TCRbeta library preparation incorporated unique molecular identifiers. TCRdb reanalysed the PCR reads using MiXCR and keeps one entry per CDR3 protein. The profile shows more than 300,000 distinct CDR3 sequences, roughly 16% of them singletons. This clonotype was obtained from a male patient under 10 years old who had a stem cell transplant for acute lymphoblastic leukemia, so the T cells may come from the graft donor. Sequencing was performed on PBMCs, mostly from graft donor cells, taken 360 days after TCRalphabeta/CD19-depleted stem cell transplant. The rearrangement joins TRBV4-1 to TRBJ2-4; TRBD1 is a possible D gene (6 bases). The CDR3 is CASSRLHRVENIQYF. As DNA, the CDR3 is TGCGCCAGCAGCCGACTACACAGGGTAGAAAACATTCAGTACTTC.